A single sample gave rise to the 10 T cell receptor beta chains below, sequenced in a study of cytomegalovirus exposure and HLA in healthy donors (TCRdb year 2017). The library was generated by the immunoSEQ multiplex PCR assay. A mixture of 60 forward primers for TCR Vbeta segments and 13 reverse primers for TCR Jbeta segments was used in the multiplex PCR. TCRdb carries this immuneACCESS record with in-frame sequences only. Its versions omit some clonotypes, under half of them owing to an unresolved V gene in the studies checked, with the rest unexplained. Counted in this sample were 120,000 to 150,000 clones; roughly 80% of them appeared once. The ten largest clones add up to 8.8% of the sample. The sample taken for sequencing was PBMCs. These receptors all come from a woman aged 45-65 years in good health and CMV-seropositive.

This clone appeared once. The V call is TRBV27, the J call TRBJ1-2; 10 nucleotides match TRBD1. Germline CDR1 reads MNHEY; CDR2 reads SMNVEV (reference sequence). V lost 3 bases, J lost 6 bases, and 4 bases stayed unmatched. This CDR3 is built from 14 residues. CDR3 in DNA: TGTGCCAGCAGTTTTCAAGGGACAGGGGATGGCTACACCTTC. Its translation: CASSFQGTGDGYTF.

The rearrangement joins TRBV5-4 to TRBJ2-4, with TRBD2 identical over 10 bases. V trimming: 4 bases; J trimming: 9 bases; junction bases outside the gene matches: 13. The CDR3 extends over 16 amino acids. Per germline, CDR1 SGHNT and CDR2 YYREEE (reference sequence). This chain's CDR3 is CASSQFSGGTTSIQYF. The CDR3 nucleotides are TGTGCCAGCAGCCAGTTTAGCGGGGGGACGACGAGCATTCAGTACTTC.

The V gene is TRBV6-5, the J gene TRBJ1-1; D perhaps matches TRBD1 (6 bases). The V and J ends lost 6 bases and 5 bases respectively, with 19 bases between them. This CDR3 is 15 amino acids long. The germline CDR1 and CDR2 sequences are MNHEY and SVGAGI. The DNA of the CDR3 is TGTGCCAGCAGATACGCAGCGGGGGCCGGAACTGAAGCTTTCTTT. This encodes CASRYAAGAGTEAFF.

The chain recombines TRBV5-1 with TRBJ1-4; no reliable D call. The V gene's germline CDR1 is SGHRS and CDR2 YFSETQ. This CDR3 has 15 residues. V lost 4 bases and J lost 5, with 15 bases in between. This CDR3 reads CASSPEGPTNEKLFF. The CDR3 DNA reads TGCGCCAGCAGCCCCGAGGGTCCTACGAATGAAAAACTGTTTTTT.

The rearrangement uses TRBV28 and TRBJ1-5; 7 bases fit TRBD1. CDR3 length: 16 residues. J gave up 0 bases and V 5 bases, and 7 bases lay outside the gene matches. CDR1 is MDHEN and CDR2 is SYDVKM in the germline V gene. Here the CDR3 DNA reads TGTGCCAGCAGTCCCAGGGGGGCAGGTAGCAATCAGCCCCAGCATTTT. It specifies CASSPRGAGSNQPQHF.

J is TRBJ1-2 and V is TRBV2; D unresolved. The CDR3 is 16 amino acids. Trimming removed 0 bases at V and 1 base at J, with 12 bases between. CDR1 SNHLY and CDR2 FYNNEI come from the germline V gene. CDR3 residues: CASSEAQAPYNYGYTF. Here the CDR3 DNA reads TGTGCCAGCAGTGAAGCCCAGGCCCCCTATAACTATGGCTACACCTTC.

Concerning this clone itself: This sample also contains other DNA sequences that code for the same CDR3. The genes are TRBV11-3 and TRBJ1-6; D ambiguous. Germline V lookup: CDR1 SGHNT, CDR2 YENEEA. This CDR3 region has 13 residues. Between the trimmed V and J ends, which lost 0 bases and 8 bases, there was a span of 5 bases. CDR3 DNA sequence: TGTGCCAGCAGCTTAGATAGTGATTCACCCCTCCACTTT. Protein product: CASSLDSDSPLHF.

The CDR3 nucleotides read TGTGCCTGCGAAGTCGAACGGGAAAAACTGTTTTTT. The encoded protein is CACEVEREKLFF. The V gene is TRBV28, the J gene TRBJ1-4; D is uncertain. V was cut by 11 bases and J by 8 bases, with 15 bases left in between. The CDR3 runs 12 residues. The germline CDR1 and CDR2 sequences are MDHEN and SYDVKM.

With respect to this clone: One end of the junction does not line up with germline, which may come from a read error. The chain combines TRBV7-9 with TRBJ1-6, with 11 bases fitting TRBD1. Germline CDR1 is SEHNR and CDR2 is FQNEAQ (reference sequence). This CDR3 comprises 16 residues. CDR3 protein: CSSSPAGTGGNSPLHF. The CDR3 region has the DNA TGTTCCAGCAGCCCCGCCGGGACAGGGGGTAATTCACCCCTCCACTTT. The complete variable domain, with remaining parts taken from reference TRBV7-9 and TRBJ1-6, reads DTGVSQNPRHKITKRGQNVTFRCDPISEHNRLYWYRQTLGQGPEFLTYFQNEAQLEKSRLLSDRFSAERPKGSFSTLEIQRTEQGDSAMYLCSSSPAGTGGNSPLHFGNGTRLTVT.

V and J are TRBV13 and TRBJ1-1, with D possibly being TRBD1 (6 bases). This CDR3 has 16 residues. Trimming removed 1 base at V and 7 bases at J, with 19 bases between. Germline assignment: CDR1 PRHDT and CDR2 FYEKMQ (reference sequence). CDR3 DNA sequence: TGTGCCAGCAGCTTAGCGATAAGCAGGGGTAGTGGTGAAGCTTTCTTT. Its translation is CASSLAISRGSGEAFF. The whole variable domain, remainder taken from reference TRBV13 and TRBJ1-1, is AAGVIQSPRHLIKEKRETATLKCYPIPRHDTVYWYQQGPGQDPQFLISFYEKMQSDKGSIPDRFSAQQFSDYHSELNMSSLELGDSALYFCASSLAISRGSGEAFFGQGTRLTVV.